This T cell receptor (beta chain) derives from a study of blood T cell repertoires in COVID-19. Study summary: Researchers got acute and convalescent COVID-19 samples from the United States, Italy and Spain.

Germline V lookup: CDR1 MNHEY, CDR2 SVGAGI. The CDR3 covers 14 residues. V lost 4 bases, J lost 7 bases, and 9 bases stayed unmatched. In the original analysis: It was from reference gene primer amplification that nucleated cell counts were estimated. The data were produced by immunoSEQ multiplex PCR, yet TCRdb's version contains in-frame clones alone and is incomplete. Clone size and the V and J calls come from that table; the DNA yielded D and trimming. The sample carries 84,000 or so clones, more than 80% recorded once. Material for sequencing was peripheral blood. The rearrangement uses TRBV6-5 and TRBJ2-7; 8 nucleotides match TRBD1. The origin of this receptor is a woman of 80 years or more with acute or convalescent COVID-19. In DNA form, the CDR3 reads TGTGCCAGCAGTTGGGGCCAGGGGGCGCTTGAGCAGTACTTC. Translating gives CASSWGQGALEQYF.